The 14 T cell receptor beta chains below all came from one sample that was sequenced in a study of cytomegalovirus exposure and HLA in healthy donors. PCR was performed using 60 Vbeta and 13 Jbeta primers. Some clones are missing from TCRdb's copy, which holds only in-frame ones; the method was immunoSEQ multiplex PCR. The data show some 130,000 clones, with less than 10% seen just once and approximately 1.9% held by the top ten. Sequencing was carried out using PBMCs. The source of these receptors is a man between 45 and 60 years old in good health and CMV-seronegative.

This clone turned up a few times. The V and J genes are TRBV5-1 and TRBJ1-4; D possibly corresponds to TRBD1 (6 bases). Trimming stripped 3 bases from V and 5 bases from J, with 14 bases between. CDR3 length: 15 residues. Germline CDR1 is SGHRS and CDR2 is YFSETQ. The CDR3 region is CASSSTGFPNEKLFF. For the CDR3, the DNA is TGCGCCAGCAGCTCAACAGGGTTCCCCAATGAAAAACTGTTTTTT.

This clone was detected a few times. The chain links TRBV18 to TRBJ2-7; 11 bases agree with TRBD2. This CDR3 is 16 amino acids long. Trimming at V came to 6 bases and at J to 1 base, leaving 8 bases not matched to a gene. Germline CDR1 is KGHSH and CDR2 is LQKENI. The CDR3 loop is CASSPGTSGISYEQYF. The DNA of the CDR3 is TGTGCCAGCTCTCCCGGGACTAGCGGTATTTCCTACGAGCAGTACTTC.

This clone was counted between two and nine times. This chain joins TRBV10-3 and TRBJ2-1; tentatively, D is TRBD2 (6 bases). The V end lost 5 bases, the J end lost 1 base, and 12 bases lay between the germline ends. The CDR3 runs to 15 residues. CDR1 and CDR2 from the germline V gene are ENHRY and SYGVKD. DNA for the CDR3: TGTGCCATCAGTTCGACTAGAGGGTCCTACAATGAGCAGTTCTTC. Encoded protein: CAISSTRGSYNEQFF.

This clone was recorded a few times. The CDR3 here is CASTTGTNTGELFF. CDR3 nucleotides: TGTGCCAGCACGACAGGGACGAACACCGGGGAGCTGTTTTTT. The V gene is TRBV6-6, the J gene TRBJ2-2, with 7 bases fitting TRBD1. CDR3 length: 14 residues. Trimming removed 7 bases from V and 0 bases from J; junction bases left unmatched: 2. The germline V gene has CDR1 MNHNY and CDR2 SVGAGI (reference sequence).

V is TRBV9 and J is TRBJ2-3; 7 nucleotides match TRBD2. Losses at the gene ends were 0 bases for V and 2 bases for J; bases not matched to a gene: 6. Germline V gene sequence: CDR1 SGDLS, CDR2 YYNGEE. There are 16 residues in the CDR3. The CDR3 sequence: CASSVEGGRATDTQYF. The CDR3 nucleotides read TGTGCCAGCAGCGTAGAAGGTGGGAGGGCCACAGATACGCAGTATTTT. Full variable domain (remainder filled in from reference TRBV9 and TRBJ2-3): DSGVTQTPKHLITATGQRVTLRCSPRSGDLSVYWYQQSLDQGLQFLIQYYNGEERAKGNILERFSAQQFPDLHSELNLSSLELGDSALYFCASSVEGGRATDTQYFGPGTRLTVL.

The chain couples TRBV18 to TRBJ1-1, with D perhaps matching TRBD1 (5 bases). The V and J ends lost 3 bases and 1 base respectively, with 9 bases between them. Germline loops: CDR1 KGHSH, CDR2 LQKENI. The length of the CDR3 is 14 residues. CDR3 in amino acids: CASSPSGENTEAFF. The DNA for the CDR3 is TGTGCCAGCTCACCGTCGGGGGAGAACACTGAAGCTTTCTTT.

The rearrangement links TRBV18 to TRBJ1-6; 7 positions match TRBD1. The V gene end was trimmed by 4 bases and the J gene end by 6 bases; junction bases not matched to a gene: 9. The CDR3 length is 16 residues. The germline V gene encodes CDR1 KGHSH and CDR2 LQKENI. The CDR3 DNA is TGTGCCAGCTCACGAATTGAGGACAGGAGTAATTCACCCCTCCACTTT. It codes for CASSRIEDRSNSPLHF.

This clone has just a few counts. The gene calls are TRBV5-5 and TRBJ1-5, with 8 nucleotides matching TRBD1. The V gene's germline CDR1 is SGHKS and CDR2 YYEKEE (reference sequence). The CDR3 totals 15 residues. Trimming cost V 2 bases and J 4 bases; bases outside gene matches: 5. The CDR3 sequence: CASSLSGQGNQPQHF. The CDR3, as DNA: TGTGCCAGCAGCTTATCAGGACAGGGTAATCAGCCCCAGCATTTT.

This chain uses TRBV5-1 with TRBJ2-1; 7 bases are shared with TRBD2. The CDR3 runs 13 residues. V lost 4 bases, J lost 7 bases, and 5 bases stayed unmatched. Germline V gives CDR1 SGHRS, CDR2 YFSETQ. Written as DNA, the CDR3 is TGCGCCAGCAGCGGAGGACTAGTTAATGAGCAGTTCTTC. This codes for CASSGGLVNEQFF.

This clone occurred a few times. The chain employs TRBV9 and TRBJ1-6; no clear D. The V gene lost 2 bases and the J gene lost 10 bases, with 16 bases spanning the gap. CDR3 length equals 15 residues. CDR1 and CDR2 from the germline V gene are SGDLS and YYNGEE. The CDR3 loop reads CASSVSLEQSSPLHF. CDR3 DNA sequence: TGTGCCAGCAGCGTTTCCCTAGAACAATCATCACCCCTCCACTTT.

Only a few counts were recorded for this clone. The rearrangement uses TRBV6-5 and TRBJ1-1, with a possible D match to TRBD1 (6 bases). There are 16 residues in the CDR3. Germline-derived CDR1 and CDR2 are MNHEY and SVGAGI. Trimming left V 3 bases short and J 1 base short, with 15 bases between. The CDR3 coding sequence is TGTGCCAGCAGTTATGGGACAATTGTCGGGAACACTGAAGCTTTCTTT. Its protein product is CASSYGTIVGNTEAFF.

V and J are TRBV6-5 and TRBJ2-3; the match to TRBD1 covers 9 bases. Germline CDR1 is MNHEY and CDR2 is SVGAGI. V lost 6 bases to trimming and J lost 7 bases; unmatched junction nucleotides: 8. This CDR3 is 14 amino acids long. CDR3 protein: CASSDRGAGNTQYF. Here the CDR3 DNA reads TGTGCCAGCAGCGACAGGGGGGCCGGGAATACGCAGTATTTT.

This clone has a handful of counts. The DNA of the CDR3 is TGTGCCAGCAGTAACCTACTAGCGGGAGGGGAAGAGCAGTACTTC. Translation: CASSNLLAGGEEQYF. The rearrangement links TRBV6-1 to TRBJ2-7; TRBD2 matches 13 bases. After removal of 5 bases from V and 7 bases from J, the junction contained 8 bases not matched to a gene. Germline V gene data show CDR1 as MNHNS and CDR2 as SASEGT. This CDR3 is 15 amino acids long.

This clone was observed a handful of times. V usage is TRBV5-1 and J usage is TRBJ2-3; D uncertain. Trimming took 0 bases from V and 0 from J, leaving 8 bases between them. From germline, CDR1 is SGHRS and CDR2 YFSETQ. This CDR3 comprises 15 residues. CDR3: CASSLAGPSTDTQYF. DNA for the CDR3: TGCGCCAGCAGCTTGGCAGGTCCTAGCACAGATACGCAGTATTTT. Based on the CDR3 plus reference TRBV5-1 and TRBJ2-3, the full variable domain is KAGVTQTPRYLIKTRGQQVTLSCSPISGHRSVSWYQQTPGQGLQFLFEYFSETQRNKGNFPGRFSGRQFSNSRSEMNVSTLELGDSALYLCASSLAGPSTDTQYFGPGTRLTVL.